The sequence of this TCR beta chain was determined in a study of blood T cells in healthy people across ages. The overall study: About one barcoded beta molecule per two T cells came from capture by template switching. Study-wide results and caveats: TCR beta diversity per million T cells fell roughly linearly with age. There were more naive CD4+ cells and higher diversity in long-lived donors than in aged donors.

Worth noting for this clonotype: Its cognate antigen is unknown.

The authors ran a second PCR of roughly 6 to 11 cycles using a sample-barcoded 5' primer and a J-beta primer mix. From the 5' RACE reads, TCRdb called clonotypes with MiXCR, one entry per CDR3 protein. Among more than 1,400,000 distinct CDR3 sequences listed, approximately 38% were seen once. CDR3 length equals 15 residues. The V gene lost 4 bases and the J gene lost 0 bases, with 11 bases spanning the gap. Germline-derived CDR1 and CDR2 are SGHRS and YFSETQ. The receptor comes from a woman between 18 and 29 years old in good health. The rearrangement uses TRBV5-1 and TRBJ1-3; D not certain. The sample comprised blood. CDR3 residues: CASSVGESSGNTIYF. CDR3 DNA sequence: TGCGCCAGCAGCGTTGGAGAGAGCTCTGGAAACACCATATATTTT.